The 25 T cell receptor beta chains listed next were all sequenced from one sample in a study of blood T cell repertoires in COVID-19 (TCRdb year 2020). The protocol used for the library was the immunoSEQ multiplex PCR assay. The clones in this table, taken by TCRdb from immuneACCESS, are in-frame only. Not every clone is retained; where verified, under half of the shortfall comes from an unresolved V gene, and the cause of the rest is unknown. The sample table contains around 180,000 clones; only one count was recorded for about 74% of them. The ten largest clones represent around 3% of the sample. Material for sequencing was peripheral blood. Receptors originate from an elderly woman with acute or convalescent COVID-19.

This rearrangement joins TRBV2 to TRBJ1-5; 8 positions match TRBD1. Germline trimming cut 6 bases from V and 4 bases from J; bases unmatched to any gene: 5. The CDR3 totals 14 residues. Germline loops: CDR1 SNHLY, CDR2 FYNNEI. The CDR3 loop is CASRDGQGNQPQHF. In DNA, the CDR3 is TGTGCCAGCAGGGACGGACAGGGTAATCAGCCCCAGCATTTT.

This clone was detected only a few times. The chain carries TRBV7-2 and TRBJ1-3, with D possibly being TRBD1 (5 bases). Germline V CDR1 and CDR2: SGHTA, FQGNSA. CDR3 size: 17 residues. Trimming removed 6 bases at V and 3 bases at J, with 21 bases between. In DNA, the CDR3 is TGTGCCAGCAGTTCAGCCTGGGGGGGTTCAGATGGAAACACCATATATTTT. Translating gives CASSSAWGGSDGNTIYF.

DNA of the CDR3: TGTGCCAGCAGCAAAGACGGATCGGGGAGGGTTTCAGAGACCCAGTACTTC. It translates to CASSKDGSGRVSETQYF. The chain combines TRBV21-1 with TRBJ2-5; TRBD2 reflects the table's D call only, with no check against the DNA. TRBV21-1 is noted as a pseudogene. This CDR3 comprises 17 residues.

This chain links TRBV28 with TRBJ1-4, with TRBD1 identical over 7 bases. Germline CDR1 reads MDHEN; CDR2 reads SYDVKM. The trim removed 8 bases at V and 4 bases at J, leaving 4 bases unmatched. The CDR3 has 13 residues. This CDR3 is CASVTGDNEKLFF. The CDR3 nucleotides are TGTGCCAGCGTCACAGGGGATAATGAAAAACTGTTTTTT.

The chain couples TRBV27 to TRBJ2-3; D uncertain. V shed 7 bases and J shed 5 bases, with 19 bases lying between them. The germline V gene has CDR1 MNHEY and CDR2 SMNVEV (reference sequence). This CDR3 is 15 amino acids long. CDR3 amino acids: CASIRFGVAGDTQYF. The CDR3 coding sequence is TGTGCCAGCATTCGATTCGGTGTTGCTGGAGATACGCAGTATTTT.

This chain's CDR3 is CASSRDRDEQYF. Here the CDR3 DNA reads TGTGCCAGCAGCCGGGACAGGGACGAGCAGTACTTC. The gene calls are TRBV7-8 and TRBJ2-7; 9 nucleotides align to TRBD1. The CDR3 runs to 12 residues. The germline V gene has CDR1 SGHVS and CDR2 FQNEAQ. V shed 5 bases, J shed 5 bases, and the junction held 1 base outside the gene matches. Complete variable domain (other parts from reference TRBV7-8 and TRBJ2-7): GAGVSQSPRYKVAKRGQDVALRCDPISGHVSLFWYQQALGQGPEFLTYFQNEAQLDKSGLPSDRFFAERPEGSVSTLKIQRTQQEDSAVYLCASSRDRDEQYFGPGTRLTVT.

This clone came up a few times. This chain joins TRBV28 and TRBJ2-7, with a tentative D call TRBD2 (5 bases). The germline CDR1 and CDR2 sequences are MDHEN and SYDVKM. Trimming removed 6 bases from V and 5 bases from J, with 23 bases in between. The CDR3 contains 16 residues. The CDR3 region has the DNA TGTGCCAGCAGCCCATCAGCGGCTACTCCCCCCAACGAGCAGTACTTC. Its translation is CASSPSAATPPNEQYF.

This CDR3 reads CASSRGHHYSNQPQHF. CDR3 nucleotides: TGCGCCAGCAGCCGTGGACACCATTATAGCAATCAGCCCCAGCATTTT. The rearrangement uses TRBV4-1 and TRBJ1-5; possible D gene TRBD1, 5 bases. This CDR3 has 16 residues. The germline V gene encodes CDR1 MGHRA and CDR2 YSYEKL. V shed 4 bases and J shed 0 bases, with 13 bases lying between them.

This clone was seen a single time. The chain combines TRBV28 with TRBJ2-2; possibly TRBD1 for D (6 bases). There are 16 residues in the CDR3. V was trimmed by 4 bases and J by 0 bases, leaving 12 bases between them. Germline assignment: CDR1 MDHEN and CDR2 SYDVKM. CDR3 in DNA: TGTGCCAGCAGTTCGGGACAAGACTCGAACACCGGGGAGCTGTTTTTT. It encodes CASSSGQDSNTGELFF.

The rearrangement uses TRBV5-1 and TRBJ1-1; weak D call: TRBD1 (6 bases). Looked up from germline, CDR1 is SGHRS and CDR2 is YFSETQ. The CDR3 sequence is 13 residues long. Trimming removed 0 bases at V and 5 bases at J, with 8 bases between. Here the CDR3 reads CASSLDRVTEAFF. In DNA form, the CDR3 reads TGCGCCAGCAGCTTGGACAGGGTTACTGAAGCTTTCTTT.

This sequence joins TRBV19 and TRBJ1-2; the match to TRBD1 covers 7 bases. This CDR3 has 15 amino acids. Germline V gene lookup returns CDR1 LNHDA and CDR2 SQIVND (reference sequence). Trimming removed 4 bases from V and 2 bases from J; junction bases left unmatched: 7. The CDR3: CASSRREGANYGYTF. As DNA, the CDR3 is TGTGCCAGTAGTAGGAGAGAGGGGGCAAACTATGGCTACACCTTC.

The genes are TRBV3-1 (or the pseudogene TRBV3-2) and TRBJ2-7, with 7 bases identical to TRBD1. In germline, CDR1 is LGHDT, CDR2 YNNKEL (reference sequence). J lost 4 bases, V lost 0 bases, and 6 bases had no gene match. The CDR3 sequence is 15 residues long. CDR3 DNA sequence: TGTGCCAGCAGCCAAGAAAGGGGGCTTGGTTACGAGCAGTACTTC. It specifies CASSQERGLGYEQYF.

The chain uses TRBV9 and TRBJ1-4; D remains ambiguous. The germline V gene has CDR1 SGDLS and CDR2 YYNGEE. The CDR3 sequence is 13 residues long. Trimming removed 0 bases at V and 5 bases at J, with 5 bases between. The CDR3 DNA sequence: TGTGCCAGCAGCGTAGGAGGGAATGAAAAACTGTTTTTT. Amino acid sequence: CASSVGGNEKLFF.

The rearrangement links TRBV28 to TRBJ1-1; a weak D match, TRBD1 (5 bases). This CDR3 has 11 residues. Germline V gene sequence: CDR1 MDHEN, CDR2 SYDVKM. Trimming took off 10 bases at V and 10 bases at J, with 16 bases between the two ends. The CDR3 protein is CATTLGQLAFF. CDR3 bases: TGTGCCACCACCCTGGGGCAGTTAGCTTTCTTT. Supplemented by reference TRBV28 and TRBJ1-1, the full variable domain reads DVKVTQSSRYLVKRTGEKVFLECVQDMDHENMFWYRQDPGLGLRLIYFSYDVKMKEKGDIPEGYSVSREKKERFSLILESASTNQTSMYLCATTLGQLAFFGQGTRLTVV.

This sequence joins TRBV11-2 and TRBJ1-3; 7 bases agree with TRBD1. Germline CDR1 is SGHAT and CDR2 is FQNNGV. The CDR3 has 19 amino acids. J gave up 0 bases and V 5 bases, and 16 bases lay outside the gene matches. The CDR3 sequence is CASSKRLGQPGHSGNTIYF. In DNA form, the CDR3 reads TGTGCCAGCAGCAAAAGACTGGGACAGCCCGGGCACTCTGGAAACACCATATATTTT.

This clone was recorded once. V is TRBV12-3 or TRBV12-4 and J is TRBJ1-3, with D maybe TRBD1 (6 bases). V dropped 5 bases and J dropped 10 bases, with 12 bases sitting between them. CDR3 size: 12 residues. The CDR3 DNA reads TGTGCCAGCAGTCTGGACAGAGGGACCATATATTTT. Its protein is CASSLDRGTIYF.

The chain carries TRBV21-1 and TRBJ1-2; the table calls TRBD1, which could not be checked here. TRBV21-1 is classified as a pseudogene. The CDR3 sequence is 11 residues long. CDR3 protein: CASGLNYGYTF. For the CDR3, the DNA is TGTGCCAGCGGCCTTAACTATGGCTACACCTTC.

V gene TRBV28 combines with J gene TRBJ2-1; 7 positions match TRBD1. From germline, CDR1 is MDHEN and CDR2 SYDVKM. The CDR3 is 15 amino acids. The V and J ends lost 2 bases and 5 bases, in that order; junction bases with no gene match: 6. The CDR3 DNA is TGTGCCAGCAGTTTACTAGACAGGGACCACAATGAGCAGTTCTTC. Encoded protein: CASSLLDRDHNEQFF.

The chain links TRBV10-3 to TRBJ1-5; the D gene is possibly TRBD1 (6 bases). This CDR3 contains 13 residues. V was pared by 5 bases and J by 5 bases, with 10 bases between. The germline V gene encodes CDR1 ENHRY and CDR2 SYGVKD. The CDR3 is CAISRTEDQPQHF. The CDR3, as DNA: TGTGCCATCAGTAGGACAGAGGATCAGCCCCAGCATTTT.

The rearrangement links TRBV5-1 to TRBJ2-5; TRBD2 agrees at 8 bases. With V trimmed by 4 bases and J by 0 bases, 20 bases remained unmatched. The CDR3 runs 20 residues. CDR1 is SGHRS and CDR2 is YFSETQ in the germline V gene. CDR3 nucleotides: TGCGCCAGCAGCCTTAACCCTGCTAGCGGGTACCCTACTTACCAAGAGACCCAGTACTTC. It is translated as CASSLNPASGYPTYQETQYF.

The chain recombines TRBV5-1 with TRBJ2-5; 7 nucleotides align to TRBD1. The CDR3 runs to 13 residues. V was clipped by 4 bases and J by 2 bases; unmatched bases: 2. Germline V gene lookup returns CDR1 SGHRS and CDR2 YFSETQ. In DNA, the CDR3 is TGCGCCAGCAGCGTACAGGGGCAAGAGACCCAGTACTTC. Protein product: CASSVQGQETQYF. The full variable domain, rest sourced from reference TRBV5-1 and TRBJ2-5, is KAGVTQTPRYLIKTRGQQVTLSCSPISGHRSVSWYQQTPGQGLQFLFEYFSETQRNKGNFPGRFSGRQFSNSRSEMNVSTLELGDSALYLCASSVQGQETQYFGPGTRLLVL.

This clone was found a few times. The DNA for the CDR3 is TGTGCCAGCTCCCTAACTAGCGGAGAGCAGTTCTTC. It specifies CASSLTSGEQFF. The rearrangement links TRBV18 to TRBJ2-1; 8 bases line up with TRBD2. V dropped 6 bases and J dropped 10; count of bases not matched to a gene: 5. The CDR3 is made up of 12 amino acids. Germline lookup yields CDR1 KGHSH and CDR2 LQKENI.

The chain recombines TRBV19 with TRBJ2-2; a possible D gene is TRBD1 (6 bases). CDR1 is LNHDA, CDR2 SQIVND, per germline (reference sequence). This CDR3 spans 13 amino acids. Trimming shortened V by 10 bases and J by 0 bases, and 9 bases separated the two germline ends. As DNA, the CDR3 is TGTGCCACAGGGGAGCCGAACACCGGGGAGCTGTTTTTT. Translated, it gives CATGEPNTGELFF.

This clone was seen only a few times. The rearrangement uses TRBV10-2 and TRBJ1-6; 8 bases agree with TRBD1. The V and J ends lost 4 bases and 9 bases, in that order; junction bases with no gene match: 5. Germline-derived CDR1 and CDR2 are WSHSY and SAAADI. The CDR3 runs to 14 residues. In nucleotides, the CDR3 is TGCGCCAGCAGTGTGACAGGGGCTCCTTCACCCCTCCACTTT. Its protein product is CASSVTGAPSPLHF.

The gene calls are TRBV24-1 and TRBJ2-3; maybe TRBD2 (5 bases). Between the trimmed V and J ends, which lost 0 bases and 1 base, there was a span of 7 bases. Germline values: CDR1 KGHDR, CDR2 SFDVKD. This CDR3 has 15 residues. The CDR3 region is CATSDLGRGTDTQYF. DNA of the CDR3: TGTGCCACCAGTGATTTGGGGCGGGGCACAGATACGCAGTATTTT.